This T cell receptor beta chain was sequenced in a study of radiation and T cells in renal cell carcinoma. Study findings and constraints: Baseline intratumoral clonotype presence is unknown without pretreatment biopsies. From baseline, blood top tumor clonotypes peaked at 2 weeks post-radiation.

Germline lookup yields CDR1 SGHRS and CDR2 YFSETQ. The CDR3 spans 15 residues. V trimming: 3 bases; J trimming: 2 bases; junction bases outside the gene matches: 6. The method was immunoSEQ multiplex PCR; TCRdb's version includes in-frame clones alone and lacks a portion of them. The sample lists 150,000 to 200,000 clones; about 87% were seen once. Time point defined: blood 4 weeks post-SBRT, at nephrectomy. The treatment was: 15 Gy SBRT to primary tumor, nephrectomy 4 weeks later. Nephrectomy followed 15 Gy stereotactic body radiation by 4 weeks. On this clone itself: Its antigen remains unknown.

The source is a woman aged 45-65 years with renal cell carcinoma. Specimen: blood, collected from a patient whose treatment included radiotherapy and nephrectomy. The V and J genes are TRBV5-1 and TRBJ2-5; 8 bases map to TRBD1. CDR3: CASSWTGMQQETQYF. CDR3 sequence (DNA): TGCGCCAGCAGCTGGACAGGGATGCAACAAGAGACCCAGTACTTC.